A single sample gave rise to the 9 T cell receptor beta chains below, sequenced in a study of tumor-infiltrating lymphocytes in localized non-small cell lung cancer. Profiled with immunoSEQ multiplex PCR; TCRdb holds only in-frame clones, not every one. Of tens of thousands of clones listed, roughly 71% are singletons. The material sequenced was lung tumor tissue. The receptors here all came from a human donor with non-small cell lung cancer.

V is TRBV5-1 and J is TRBJ2-7, with D perhaps being TRBD1 or TRBD2 (5 bases each). In germline, CDR1 is SGHRS, CDR2 YFSETQ. Deletions cut 0 bases from V and 2 bases from J, with 12 bases between. CDR3 length equals 15 residues. The CDR3 loop is CASSLDGDLAYEQYF. CDR3 coding DNA: TGCGCCAGCAGCTTGGATGGGGACCTTGCCTACGAGCAGTACTTC.

The chain uses TRBV5-6 and TRBJ1-5, with a possible D match to TRBD1 (5 bases). This CDR3 is built from 15 residues. CDR1 is SGHDT, CDR2 YYEEEE, per germline. Trimming shortened V by 3 bases and J by 2 bases, and 12 bases separated the two germline ends. CDR3 in DNA: TGTGCCAGCAGCTGGGGAGGGGCGGGCAATCAGCCCCAGCATTTT. The encoded protein is CASSWGGAGNQPQHF.

The CDR3 DNA reads as TGTGCCAGTAGCACCAGGGACAGTCGGTACCAAGAGACCCAGTACTTC. This gives the protein CASSTRDSRYQETQYF. This chain links TRBV19 with TRBJ2-5; 7 nucleotides agree with TRBD1. The length of the CDR3 is 16 residues. J lost 0 bases, V lost 6 bases, and 10 bases had no gene match. CDR1 LNHDA and CDR2 SQIVND come from the germline V gene (reference sequence).

The chain has TRBV11-3 and TRBJ2-2; 13 nucleotides line up with TRBD2. Germline CDR1 is SGHNT and CDR2 is YENEEA. The CDR3 length is 17 residues. The J segment lost 3 bases and the V segment lost 1 base, leaving 2 bases of the junction unmatched. In nucleotides, the CDR3 is TGTGCCAGCAGCTTAGTCACTAGCGGGAGGGACACCGGGGAGCTGTTTTTT. Amino acid sequence: CASSLVTSGRDTGELFF.

The V call is TRBV28, the J call TRBJ2-3; 9 bases line up with TRBD2. CDR3 length: 16 amino acids. Germline CDR1 reads MDHEN; CDR2 reads SYDVKM. V dropped 6 bases and J dropped 1; count of bases not matched to a gene: 8. CDR3 nucleotide sequence: TGTGCCAGCAGAACCTATAGCGGGAGAGGCACAGATACGCAGTATTTT. Protein: CASRTYSGRGTDTQYF.

The V call is TRBV30, the J call TRBJ2-7; 8 bases align to TRBD2. V trimming: 0 bases; J trimming: 0 bases; junction bases outside the gene matches: 10. The CDR3 length is 17 residues. Per germline, CDR1 GTSNPN and CDR2 SVGIG (reference sequence). The CDR3 is CAWSVSGGALSSYEQYF. CDR3 nucleotides: TGTGCCTGGAGTGTATCCGGGGGGGCCCTCAGCTCCTACGAGCAGTACTTC.

The chain recombines TRBV2 with TRBJ1-2; D uncertain. The V end lost 2 bases, the J end lost 8 bases, and 15 bases lay between the germline ends. The CDR3 runs to 14 residues. Germline loops: CDR1 SNHLY, CDR2 FYNNEI. CDR3 nucleotides: TGTGCCAGCAGTGAAAAGGAAGCGAGGTCCGGCTACACCTTC. Protein product: CASSEKEARSGYTF.

V and J are TRBV7-2 and TRBJ2-5, with 16 bases fitting TRBD2. This CDR3 is 18 amino acids long. The V gene's germline CDR1 is SGHTA and CDR2 FQGNSA. Losses at the gene ends were 5 bases for V and 5 bases for J; bases not matched to a gene: 11. The CDR3 region has the DNA TGTGCCAGCAGCCGAACAGGGACTAGCGGGAGGGCTTGGGAGACCCAGTACTTC. It encodes CASSRTGTSGRAWETQYF.

The chain combines TRBV14 with TRBJ2-7, with 14 bases fitting TRBD2. This CDR3 is 15 amino acids long. Germline lookup yields CDR1 SGHDN and CDR2 FVKESK. With V trimmed by 4 bases and J by 3 bases, 2 bases remained unmatched. The CDR3 DNA follows: TGTGCCAGCAGCCGGGGACTAGCGGGAGTCTACGAGCAGTACTTC. Protein: CASSRGLAGVYEQYF.